This TCR beta chain stems from a study of blood T cell repertoires in COVID-19. For the study at large: Nucleic acid was either cDNA or gDNA, and it came from T cells, B-cell-depleted T cells, or PBMCs.

Trimming pared 0 bases from V and 8 bases from J, leaving 8 bases between. Per the germline V gene, CDR1 is SGDLS and CDR2 is YYNGEE. The CDR3 is 13 amino acids. Followed over time, Seattle patients had been enrolled while infection was active. Original processing methods: Estimates of nucleated cell counts were drawn from the amplification of reference gene primers. Repertoires were generated with immunoSEQ multiplex PCR, while TCRdb's copy carries only in-frame clones and drops some. V, J and clone size derive from that table, while D and trimming were established from the DNA sequence. The repertoire includes 200,000 to 250,000 clones, 85% to 90% of them detected once, and less than 3% sits in the top ten.

This clonotype originated in a young man with COVID-19, enrolled during active disease. Sequenced: peripheral blood. The V call is TRBV9, the J call TRBJ2-2; the D gene is possibly TRBD2 (5 bases). The CDR3 coding sequence is TGTGCCAGCAGCGTAGGGACTCCGGGGGAGCTGTTTTTT. It codes for CASSVGTPGELFF.